The 11 T cell receptor beta chains presented below share a single source sample, sequenced in a study of shared clonotypes between healthy human individuals. Positively selected for CCR7, the CD45RO-negative cells used as naive CD8 cells excluded terminally differentiated effector memory CD45RA+ cells. Profiled with immunoSEQ multiplex PCR; TCRdb holds only in-frame clones, not every one. The sample shows roughly 550,000 clones, around 95% of them seen only once. Sample: naive CD8+ T cells sorted from blood. The origin of the receptors is a woman aged 25-40 years in good health.

This chain joins TRBV27 and TRBJ2-7; 7 bases are shared with TRBD2. CDR1 and CDR2 (germline): MNHEY, SMNVEV (reference sequence). After removal of 4 bases from V and 5 bases from J, the junction contained 8 bases not matched to a gene. CDR3 length: 14 residues. The CDR3 coding sequence is TGTGCCAGCAGTTACGGGGGGAATGGGGACGAGCAGTACTTC. Residues: CASSYGGNGDEQYF.

Turning to this clone: Other DNA variants within this sample encode the same CDR3. The rearrangement uses TRBV4-1 and TRBJ2-7; D call uncertain. With 0 bases removed from V and 4 bases from J, the gap between germline ends came to 7 bases. CDR3 length: 13 amino acids. CDR1 is MGHRA and CDR2 is YSYEKL in the germline V gene. CDR3 loop: CASSQDRGYEQYF. DNA for the CDR3: TGCGCCAGCAGCCAAGATCGAGGATACGAGCAGTACTTC.

This clone was counted a few times. The CDR3 DNA follows: TGTGCCAGCAGTTTATTCCCCAAAGATGGCTACACCTTC. As protein: CASSLFPKDGYTF. V and J are TRBV28 and TRBJ1-2, with D hard to call. V was trimmed by 1 base and J by 6 bases, leaving 9 bases between them. Germline V CDR1 and CDR2: MDHEN, SYDVKM. The CDR3 runs 13 residues.

The chain recombines TRBV6-6 with TRBJ2-1, with 11 bases matching TRBD2. Germline assignment: CDR1 MNHNY and CDR2 SVGAGI (reference sequence). V dropped 4 bases and J dropped 5; count of bases not matched to a gene: 7. The CDR3 has 16 amino acids. The CDR3 sequence is CASSWTTSGNNNEQFF. The DNA for the CDR3 is TGTGCCAGCAGTTGGACGACTAGCGGGAACAACAATGAGCAGTTCTTC.

V usage is TRBV27 and J usage is TRBJ1-1, with TRBD1 matching over 7 bases. There are 15 residues in the CDR3. Trimming at V came to 0 bases and at J to 1 base, leaving 2 bases not matched to a gene. CDR1 and CDR2 from the germline V gene are MNHEY and SMNVEV (reference sequence). CDR3 loop: CASSLSGGTNTEAFF. The CDR3 nucleotides read TGTGCCAGCAGTTTATCAGGGGGCACGAACACTGAAGCTTTCTTT.

The V and J genes are TRBV5-1 and TRBJ2-1; 8 bases map to TRBD1. V shed 4 bases and J 2 bases; nucleotides not matched to a gene: 8. CDR1 is SGHRS, CDR2 YFSETQ, per germline. CDR3 length: 16 amino acids. In DNA form, the CDR3 reads TGCGCCAGCAGCAACTCAGGACAGGGCGCCTACAATGAGCAGTTCTTC. Amino acid sequence: CASSNSGQGAYNEQFF.

J is TRBJ1-1 and V is TRBV5-6; D gene ambiguous. The CDR3 has 14 amino acids. Trimming took off 0 bases at V and 1 base at J, with 7 bases between the two ends. CDR1 is SGHDT and CDR2 is YYEEEE in the germline V gene. The CDR3 sequence: CASSLGAENTEAFF. CDR3 sequence (DNA): TGTGCCAGCAGCTTGGGGGCGGAGAACACTGAAGCTTTCTTT.

Written as DNA, the CDR3 is TGTGCCAGCAGCTTAGCGACGGGTAGGGGTAGTGAGCAGTTCTTC. It translates to CASSLATGRGSEQFF. V gene TRBV7-9 combines with J gene TRBJ2-1, with D possibly matching TRBD1 (5 bases). Germline V gene data show CDR1 as SEHNR and CDR2 as FQNEAQ (reference sequence). The CDR3 sequence is 15 residues long. V gave up 0 bases and J gave up 9 bases, with 15 bases separating them.

The chain couples TRBV4-1 to TRBJ2-2; no definite D call. This CDR3 has 14 amino acids. Germline CDR1 reads MGHRA; CDR2 reads YSYEKL. Between the trimmed V and J ends, which lost 1 base and 6 bases, there was a span of 9 bases. The CDR3 loop reads CASSQVHSPGELFF. CDR3 sequence (DNA): TGCGCCAGCAGCCAAGTTCATTCACCCGGGGAGCTGTTTTTT.

This clone was seen once. V usage is TRBV9 and J usage is TRBJ1-1; perhaps TRBD1 as D (5 bases). CDR1 SGDLS and CDR2 YYNGEE come from the germline V gene. The CDR3 spans 14 residues. Trimming stripped 0 bases from V and 7 bases from J, with 13 bases between. As DNA, the CDR3 is TGTGCCAGCAGCGTAGTCGTACAGGAAGGTGAAGCTTTCTTT. Protein: CASSVVVQEGEAFF.

This chain uses TRBV5-5 with TRBJ1-5, with 7 bases that match TRBD1. The length of the CDR3 is 14 residues. Trimming cost V 4 bases and J 6 bases; bases outside gene matches: 7. Germline CDR1 SGHKS, CDR2 YYEKEE (reference sequence). The chain's CDR3 is CASSPYRGGQPQHF. DNA of the CDR3: TGTGCCAGCAGCCCCTACAGGGGTGGTCAGCCCCAGCATTTT.